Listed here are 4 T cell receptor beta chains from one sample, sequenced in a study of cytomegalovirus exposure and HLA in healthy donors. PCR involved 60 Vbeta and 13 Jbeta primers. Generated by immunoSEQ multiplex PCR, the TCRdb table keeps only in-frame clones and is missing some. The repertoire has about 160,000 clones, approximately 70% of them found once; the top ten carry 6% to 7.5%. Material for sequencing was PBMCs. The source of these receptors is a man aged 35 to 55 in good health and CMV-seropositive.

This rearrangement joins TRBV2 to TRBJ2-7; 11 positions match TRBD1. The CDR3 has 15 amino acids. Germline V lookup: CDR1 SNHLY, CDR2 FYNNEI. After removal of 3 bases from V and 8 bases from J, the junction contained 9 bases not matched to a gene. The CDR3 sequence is CASSEGTGGHTKQYF. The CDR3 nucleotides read TGTGCCAGCAGTGAGGGGACAGGGGGACATACGAAGCAGTACTTC. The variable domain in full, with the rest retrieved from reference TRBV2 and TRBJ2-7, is EPEVTQTPSHQVTQMGQEVILRCVPISNHLYFYWYRQILGQKVEFLVSFYNNEISEKSEIFDDQFSVERPDGSNFTLKIRSTKLEDSAMYFCASSEGTGGHTKQYFGPGTRLTVT.

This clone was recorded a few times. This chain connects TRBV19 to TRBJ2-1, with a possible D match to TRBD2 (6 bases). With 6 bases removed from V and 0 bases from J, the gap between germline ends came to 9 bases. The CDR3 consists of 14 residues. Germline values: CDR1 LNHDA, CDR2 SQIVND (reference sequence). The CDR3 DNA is TGTGCCAGTAGCCAGGACTACTCCTACAATGAGCAGTTCTTC. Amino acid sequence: CASSQDYSYNEQFF. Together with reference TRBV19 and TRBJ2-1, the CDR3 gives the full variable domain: DGGITQSPKYLFRKEGQNVTLSCEQNLNHDAMYWYRQDPGQGLRLIYYSQIVNDFQKGDIAEGYSVSREKKESFPLTVTSAQKNPTAFYLCASSQDYSYNEQFFGPGTRLTVL.

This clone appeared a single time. The CDR3 here is CASSQDWRGWDYEQYF. DNA of the CDR3: TGCGCCAGCAGCCAAGATTGGAGGGGTTGGGACTACGAGCAGTACTTC. This sequence joins TRBV4-3 and TRBJ2-7; D possibly corresponds to TRBD2 (6 bases). V was cut by 0 bases and J by 3 bases, with 15 bases left in between. From germline, CDR1 is LGHNA and CDR2 YSLEER. The CDR3 sequence is 16 residues long.

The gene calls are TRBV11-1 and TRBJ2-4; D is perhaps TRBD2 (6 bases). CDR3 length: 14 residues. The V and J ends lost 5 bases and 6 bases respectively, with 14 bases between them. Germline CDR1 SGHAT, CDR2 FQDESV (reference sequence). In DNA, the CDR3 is TGTGCCAGCAGCCCCCCGGAGGGCGGAAACATTCAGTACTTC. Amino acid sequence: CASSPPEGGNIQYF. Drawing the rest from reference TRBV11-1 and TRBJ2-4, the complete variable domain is EAEVAQSPRYKITEKSQAVAFWCDPISGHATLYWYRQILGQGPELLVQFQDESVVDDSQLPKDRFSAERLKGVDSTLKIQPAELGDSAMYLCASSPPEGGNIQYFGAGTRLSVL.